A selection of T cell receptor beta chains follows, all from one sample in a study of shared clonotypes between healthy human individuals. Some clones are missing from TCRdb's copy, which holds only in-frame ones; the method was immunoSEQ multiplex PCR. The data contain 2.3 million or so clones, more than 85% of them singletons. Sequencing was performed on naive CD4+ T cells from PBMCs. These receptors were collected from a man aged 18 to 35 in good health. Some clones in this sample may be carry-over from other donors' samples. Each CDR3 is given with its conserved first and last residue. D genes are given only for firm matches. Clone size, where shown, is once, few, many, or a class for clones that have expanded.

CDR3aa | CDR3nt | j_gene | abundance | d_gene | v_gene
CASSLESGMNTEAFF | TGTGCCAGCAGCTTGGAGTCCGGAATGAACACTGAAGCTTTCTTT | TRBJ1-1 | - | - | TRBV28
CASSATGGDTEAFF | TGTGCCAGCAGCGCCACAGGGGGCGATACTGAAGCTTTCTTT | TRBJ1-1 | - | TRBD1 | TRBV7-3
CGRRAAGTDTQYF | TGTGGTCGGAGGGCCGCGGGAACAGATACGCAGTATTTT | TRBJ2-3 | - | - | TRBV30
CASGLGGQETQYF | TGTGCTAGTGGTTTGGGGGGCCAAGAGACCCAGTACTTC | TRBJ2-5 | - | - | TRBV12-5
CAWSPGASYGYTF | TGTGCCTGGAGTCCAGGCGCGAGCTATGGCTACACCTTC | TRBJ1-2 | - | - | TRBV30
CASSLAGDGPQHF | TGTGCCAGCAGCTTAGCAGGGGATGGGCCCCAGCATTTT | TRBJ1-5 | - | - | TRBV7-2
CASSEWKGGSYNEQFF | TGTGCCAGCAGTGAGTGGAAAGGGGGATCCTACAATGAGCAGTTCTTC | TRBJ2-1 | - | - | TRBV2
CASRTGQHQPQHF | TGTGCCAGTAGGACAGGGCAGCATCAGCCCCAGCATTTT | TRBJ1-5 | once | TRBD1 | TRBV19
CASSYRGSFNQPQHF | TGTGCCAGCAGTTACAGGGGAAGTTTTAATCAGCCCCAGCATTTT | TRBJ1-5 | - | - | TRBV6-5
CASSQGGQGIYEQYF | TGCGCCAGCAGCCAAGGGGGACAGGGCATCTACGAGCAGTACTTC | TRBJ2-7 | - | TRBD1 | TRBV4-1
CASTLAVSSTDTQYF | TGTGCCAGCACTTTAGCGGTTTCTAGCACAGATACGCAGTATTTT | TRBJ2-3 | - | - | TRBV18
CASSLASGGSNQPQHF | TGTGCCAGCAGCTTAGCGAGTGGGGGTAGCAATCAGCCCCAGCATTTT | TRBJ1-5 | once | - | TRBV7-2
CSARQVYGYTF | TGCAGTGCTAGACAGGTTTATGGCTACACCTTC | TRBJ1-2 | - | - | TRBV20-1
CASSLAGGGDTQYF | TGTGCCAGCAGCTTAGCGGGAGGAGGGGATACGCAGTATTTT | TRBJ2-3 | - | TRBD2 | TRBV11-2
CASSLIEGPGETQYF | TGTGCCAGCAGCCTAATTGAGGGGCCGGGGGAGACCCAGTACTTC | TRBJ2-5 | once | - | TRBV5-4
CASSQILAGSTDTQYF | TGCGCCAGCAGCCAAATCTTAGCGGGGTCCACAGATACGCAGTATTTT | TRBJ2-3 | once | TRBD2 | TRBV4-1
CASSPGPTATGELFF | TGTGCCAGCAGCCCTGGACCGACGGCGACCGGGGAGCTGTTTTTT | TRBJ2-2 | - | - | TRBV7-3
CASSVASSYNEQFF | TGTGCCAGCAGTGTGGCCAGCTCCTACAATGAGCAGTTCTTC | TRBJ2-1 | - | - | TRBV2
CASRPQGRLETQYF | TGTGCCAGCAGGCCACAGGGGAGGTTGGAGACCCAGTACTTC | TRBJ2-5 | - | - | TRBV6-1
CASSWAGGGGEQYF | TGTGCCAGCAGCTGGGCCGGTGGGGGGGGCGAGCAGTACTTC | TRBJ2-7 | once | TRBD2 | TRBV11-2
CASSPDRGGEQYF | TGTGCCAGCAGCCCGGACAGGGGGGGAGAGCAGTACTTC | TRBJ2-7 | - | TRBD1 | TRBV7-3
CASSQGTSGRAGEQYF | TGTGCCAGCAGCCAGGGGACTAGCGGGAGGGCTGGCGAGCAGTACTTC | TRBJ2-7 | - | TRBD2 | TRBV4-2
CASSDGGADTQYF | TGTGCCAGCAGTGATGGGGGGGCGGATACGCAGTATTTT | TRBJ2-3 | - | - | TRBV2
CASSSTGRETQYF | TGTGCCAGCAGCTCGACAGGCCGGGAGACCCAGTACTTC | TRBJ2-5 | - | - | TRBV11-2
CASSPIYWNTGELFF | TGTGCCAGCAGCCCGATTTACTGGAACACCGGGGAGCTGTTTTTT | TRBJ2-2 | - | - | TRBV7-2
CASSSKTGGETQYF | TGTGCCAGCAGCTCAAAGACAGGGGGAGAGACCCAGTACTTC | TRBJ2-5 | once | TRBD1 | TRBV13
CASSLDRALKQYF | TGTGCCAGCAGTCTCGACAGGGCCCTAAAGCAGTACTTC | TRBJ2-7 | - | TRBD1 | TRBV6-5
CASSRLPHRQETQYF | TGCGCCAGCAGCCGCCTGCCGCACAGACAAGAGACCCAGTACTTC | TRBJ2-5 | - | - | TRBV4-3
CASTPGTGGRHGELFF | TGCGCCAGCACCCCCGGGACAGGGGGCCGGCACGGGGAGCTGTTTTTT | TRBJ2-2 | once | TRBD1 | TRBV10-1
CASSQAGRGTDTQYF | TGTGCCAGCAGCCAGGCCGGGAGGGGCACAGATACGCAGTATTTT | TRBJ2-3 | - | TRBD2 | TRBV9
CASSEGQVREAFF | TGCGCCAGCAGTGAAGGACAGGTTCGGGAAGCTTTCTTT | TRBJ1-1 | once | TRBD1 | TRBV10-2